This is a list of T cell receptor beta chains from one sample in a study of blood T cells in healthy people across ages. TCRdb re-called the 5' RACE reads with MiXCR, one entry per CDR3 protein. The repertoire includes about 1.4 million distinct CDR3 sequences, 59% of them detected once, and over 6.5% sits in the top ten. The sample consisted of blood. The receptors were sampled from a man between 18 and 29 years old in good health. CDR3s include the opening cysteine and the closing phenylalanine or tryptophan. Each record gives: D gene, V gene, clone size, J gene, CDR3 protein, CDR3 DNA. D genes are given only for firm matches. Some rows have no size entry. The others give once, few or many, or a class for an expanded clone.

d_gene: TRBD2
v_gene: TRBV10-3
abundance: few
j_gene: TRBJ2-3
CDR3aa: CAIPPTSGKDTQYF
CDR3nt: TGTGCCATCCCCCCGACTAGCGGGAAAGATACGCAGTATTTT

d_gene: .
v_gene: TRBV10-3
abundance: .
j_gene: TRBJ1-1
CDR3aa: CAISESGRGLGTEAFF
CDR3nt: TGTGCCATCAGTGAGTCCGGCAGGGGTTTGGGCACTGAAGCTTTCTTT

d_gene: .
v_gene: TRBV7-2
abundance: .
j_gene: TRBJ1-2
CDR3aa: CASSPGQGSRYGYTF
CDR3nt: TGTGCCAGCAGCCCGGGCCAGGGATCACGCTATGGCTACACCTTC

d_gene: TRBD2
v_gene: TRBV5-1
abundance: few
j_gene: TRBJ2-1
CDR3aa: CASSSLAGGNEQFF
CDR3nt: TGCGCCAGCAGCTCCCTAGCGGGAGGCAATGAGCAGTTCTTC

d_gene: .
v_gene: TRBV30
abundance: .
j_gene: TRBJ1-6
CDR3aa: CAWRGPTPRPPSSYNSPLHF
CDR3nt: TGTGCCTGGAGGGGACCGACACCACGACCCCCGAGCTCCTATAATTCACCCCTCCACTTT

d_gene: .
v_gene: TRBV6-2/TRBV6-3
abundance: .
j_gene: TRBJ2-7
CDR3aa: CASSYRAISSEQYF
CDR3nt: TGTGCCAGCAGTTACCGGGCAATTTCTAGCGAGCAGTACTTC

d_gene: TRBD2
v_gene: TRBV2
abundance: once
j_gene: TRBJ2-2
CDR3aa: CAIMGLAGTGELFF
CDR3nt: TGTGCCATAATGGGACTAGCGGGAACCGGGGAGCTGTTTTTT

d_gene: .
v_gene: TRBV6-6
abundance: few
j_gene: TRBJ1-5
CDR3aa: CASNYTPNQPQHF
CDR3nt: TGTGCCAGCAACTATACGCCTAATCAGCCCCAGCATTTT

d_gene: .
v_gene: TRBV12-3/TRBV12-4
abundance: .
j_gene: TRBJ1-2
CDR3aa: CASSSPGSPNGYTF
CDR3nt: TGTGCCAGCAGTTCGCCAGGGAGCCCTAATGGCTACACCTTC

d_gene: TRBD1
v_gene: TRBV7-2
abundance: .
j_gene: TRBJ2-3
CDR3aa: CASSPRAGGKDTQYF
CDR3nt: TGTGCCAGCAGCCCAAGGGCAGGGGGCAAAGATACGCAGTATTTT

d_gene: .
v_gene: TRBV12-3/TRBV12-4
abundance: few
j_gene: TRBJ2-7
CDR3aa: CASSDGTRQYF
CDR3nt: TGTGCCAGCAGTGACGGGACTCGGCAGTACTTC

d_gene: TRBD1
v_gene: TRBV10-3
abundance: .
j_gene: TRBJ1-1
CDR3aa: CAISGGQGHTEAFF
CDR3nt: TGTGCCATCAGTGGCGGACAGGGCCACACTGAAGCTTTCTTT

d_gene: .
v_gene: TRBV27
abundance: .
j_gene: TRBJ2-5
CDR3aa: CASSLSGRQETQYF
CDR3nt: TGTGCCAGCAGTTTAAGCGGAAGACAAGAGACCCAGTACTTC

d_gene: TRBD1
v_gene: TRBV4-2
abundance: .
j_gene: TRBJ1-4
CDR3aa: CASRRGDRTNEKLFF
CDR3nt: TGTGCCAGCAGGCGCGGGGACAGAACTAATGAAAAACTGTTTTTT

d_gene: .
v_gene: TRBV29-1
abundance: .
j_gene: TRBJ2-1
CDR3aa: CSVEGPGSSYNEQFF
CDR3nt: TGCAGCGTAGAGGGTCCTGGCAGCTCCTACAATGAGCAGTTCTTC

d_gene: .
v_gene: TRBV20-1
abundance: .
j_gene: TRBJ1-2
CDR3aa: CSAIESFRGYTF
CDR3nt: TGCAGTGCTATTGAGAGTTTTCGGGGCTACACCTTC

d_gene: .
v_gene: TRBV27
abundance: .
j_gene: TRBJ2-1
CDR3aa: CASSLGLKGNEQFF
CDR3nt: TGTGCCAGCAGTTTAGGACTCAAGGGCAATGAGCAGTTCTTC

d_gene: .
v_gene: TRBV7-2
abundance: .
j_gene: TRBJ2-1
CDR3aa: CASSLVVANEQFF
CDR3nt: TGTGCCAGCAGCTTAGTGGTGGCCAATGAGCAGTTCTTC

d_gene: .
v_gene: TRBV5-5
abundance: .
j_gene: TRBJ2-4
CDR3aa: CASSLSLKLEQYF
CDR3nt: TGTGCCAGCAGCTTGTCCTTGAAGCTTGAGCAGTACTTC

d_gene: .
v_gene: TRBV12-3/TRBV12-4
abundance: once
j_gene: TRBJ2-7
CDR3aa: CASSLGALRGEQYF
CDR3nt: TGTGCCAGCAGTTTGGGGGCCCTCAGGGGCGAGCAGTACTTC

d_gene: TRBD2
v_gene: TRBV5-5
abundance: .
j_gene: TRBJ2-3
CDR3aa: CASRPPAGVGADTQYF
CDR3nt: TGTGCCAGCCGCCCCCCAGCGGGAGTGGGAGCAGATACGCAGTATTTT

d_gene: .
v_gene: TRBV11-2
abundance: .
j_gene: TRBJ2-5
CDR3aa: CASSFIWGDQETQYF
CDR3nt: TGTGCCAGCAGCTTTATTTGGGGAGATCAAGAGACCCAGTACTTC

d_gene: .
v_gene: TRBV7-2
abundance: .
j_gene: TRBJ2-7
CDR3aa: CASSSKVGRGFHEQYF
CDR3nt: TGTGCCAGCAGCTCCAAGGTTGGGCGGGGATTCCACGAGCAGTACTTC

d_gene: TRBD1
v_gene: TRBV6-1
abundance: .
j_gene: TRBJ2-3
CDR3aa: CASSTRDRMTSTDTQYF
CDR3nt: TGTGCCAGCAGTACCAGGGACAGAATGACTAGCACAGATACGCAGTATTTT

d_gene: .
v_gene: TRBV7-2
abundance: .
j_gene: TRBJ2-1
CDR3aa: CASSLRGATESSYNEQFF
CDR3nt: TGTGCCAGCAGCTTACGGGGCGCGACAGAGAGCTCCTACAATGAGCAGTTCTTC

d_gene: .
v_gene: TRBV28
abundance: few
j_gene: TRBJ2-7
CDR3aa: CASSLAEQYF
CDR3nt: TGTGCCAGCAGTTTGGCCGAGCAGTACTTC

d_gene: .
v_gene: TRBV10-1
abundance: .
j_gene: TRBJ2-7
CDR3aa: CASSEPLLGLEQYF
CDR3nt: TGCGCCAGCAGTGAGCCCTTACTAGGTCTCGAGCAGTACTTC

d_gene: .
v_gene: TRBV12-3/TRBV12-4
abundance: .
j_gene: TRBJ1-3
CDR3aa: CASSLLGHSGNTIYF
CDR3nt: TGTGCCAGCAGTTTACTTGGCCACTCTGGAAACACCATATATTTT

d_gene: TRBD2
v_gene: TRBV7-9
abundance: .
j_gene: TRBJ2-1
CDR3aa: CASSSTLADKSPNEQFF
CDR3nt: TGTGCCAGCAGCTCGACCCTAGCGGATAAAAGTCCCAATGAGCAGTTCTTC

d_gene: .
v_gene: TRBV7-6
abundance: once
j_gene: TRBJ1-6
CDR3aa: CASSLAPGAVGNSPLHF
CDR3nt: TGTGCCAGCAGCTTAGCGCCAGGGGCCGTGGGTAATTCACCCCTCCACTTT

d_gene: .
v_gene: TRBV20-1
abundance: few
j_gene: TRBJ2-5
CDR3aa: CSAHRGGETQYF
CDR3nt: TGCAGTGCTCATCGGGGAGGAGAGACCCAGTACTTC

d_gene: .
v_gene: TRBV29-1
abundance: few
j_gene: TRBJ2-1
CDR3aa: CSGRVRDNEQFF
CDR3nt: TGCAGCGGGAGGGTTAGGGACAATGAGCAGTTCTTC